Presented here are 32 T cell receptor beta chains from one specimen sequenced in a study of blood T cells in healthy people across ages. A second PCR of 7 to 11 cycles used a sample-barcoded 5' primer and a J-beta primer mix. MiXCR, applied by TCRdb to the 5' RACE reads, yields one record per CDR3 protein. The table includes about 720,000 distinct CDR3 sequences, 20% to 25% detected once. The data were also submitted as part of a second study, on T cells of mothers and their children.

The specimen sequenced was blood. Receptor source: a boy aged 5-17 years in good health.

The chain carries TRBV6-5 and TRBJ2-7; 7 bases are a match to TRBD1. The germline gives CDR1 MNHEY, CDR2 SVGAGI. The trim removed 5 bases at V and 3 bases at J, leaving 10 bases unmatched. The CDR3 has 15 residues. In DNA, the CDR3 is TGTGCCAGCAGTCATACAGGGGTTCTTATCTACGAGCAGTACTTC. Its protein is CASSHTGVLIYEQYF.

The chain carries TRBV2 and TRBJ1-1; D perhaps matches TRBD1 (5 bases). Looked up from germline, CDR1 is SNHLY and CDR2 is FYNNEI. Trimming cost V 4 bases and J 5 bases, with 8 bases left between them. The CDR3 contains 12 residues. CDR3 protein: CASSAGWTEAFF. For the CDR3, the DNA is TGTGCCAGCAGTGCAGGGTGGACTGAAGCTTTCTTT.

The chain recombines TRBV6-1 with TRBJ1-1; 8 positions agree with TRBD1. Losses at the gene ends were 3 bases for V and 6 bases for J; bases not matched to a gene: 12. The CDR3 runs to 16 residues. CDR1 MNHNS and CDR2 SASEGT come from the germline V gene. The CDR3 bases are TGTGCCAGCAGTGAGGGGACAGGCCTCCCCCTGGCTGAAGCTTTCTTT. Protein product: CASSEGTGLPLAEAFF.

Regarding this clonotype: This may be a read error: a much more frequent sequence differs by one nucleotide. The genes are TRBV7-9 and TRBJ2-7; maybe TRBD2 (6 bases). The CDR3 is 12 residues long. The germline V gene has CDR1 SEHNR and CDR2 FQNEAQ (reference sequence). The CDR3 spells CSSSLADYEQYF. In DNA, the CDR3 is TGTTCCAGCAGCTTAGCGGACTACGAGCAGTACTTC.

The chain recombines TRBV6-5 with TRBJ2-5; TRBD1 is a possible D gene (6 bases). This CDR3 region has 15 residues. CDR1 is MNHEY and CDR2 is SVGAGI in the germline V gene. Trimming removed 8 bases from V and 2 bases from J, with 18 bases in between. CDR3 DNA: TGTGCCAGCCGCATTGAGGGACAAAGGCAAGAGACCCAGTACTTC. It yields the protein CASRIEGQRQETQYF.

V gene TRBV29-1 combines with J gene TRBJ2-5; D might be TRBD1 (5 bases). The CDR3 is made up of 13 amino acids. From germline, CDR1 is SQVTM and CDR2 ANQGSEA. V was pared by 1 base and J by 4 bases, with 10 bases between. CDR3 nucleotide sequence: TGCAGCGTTGAAGTAGGGCAGGGAGAGACCCAGTACTTC. Amino acid sequence: CSVEVGQGETQYF. The whole variable domain, remainder taken from reference TRBV29-1 and TRBJ2-5, is SAVISQKPSRDICQRGTSLTIQCQVDSQVTMMFWYRQQPGQSLTLIATANQGSEATYESGFVIDKFPISRPNLTFSTLTVSNMSPEDSSIYLCSVEVGQGETQYFGPGTRLLVL.

This clonotype has a handful of counts. This chain links TRBV14 with TRBJ1-2; possible D gene TRBD1, 5 bases. This CDR3 comprises 16 residues. V lost 2 bases and J lost 4, with 17 bases in between. CDR1 is SGHDN, CDR2 FVKESK, per germline. CDR3 region: CASSQRWGAGFYGYTF. CDR3 coding DNA: TGTGCCAGCAGCCAAAGATGGGGTGCAGGGTTCTATGGCTACACCTTC. The variable domain in full, with the rest retrieved from reference TRBV14 and TRBJ1-2, is EAGVTQFPSHSVIEKGQTVTLRCDPISGHDNLYWYRRVMGKEIKFLLHFVKESKQDESGMPNNRFLAERTGGTYSTLKVQPAELEDSGVYFCASSQRWGAGFYGYTFGSGTRLTVV.

Points on this clonotype: Mismatch with germline at one junction end may stem from a read error. The V and J genes are TRBV6-5 and TRBJ2-7; TRBD2 might be the D (5 bases). Germline CDR1 MNHEY, CDR2 SVGAGI. The CDR3 consists of 14 residues. The CDR3 sequence is CASSPGISSYEQYF. CDR3 nucleotide sequence: TGCGCCAGCAGCCCCGGGATATCCTCCTACGAGCAGTACTTC.

This clonotype came up a few times. The chain employs TRBV3-1 and TRBJ2-7; 8 bases fit TRBD1. The CDR3 runs 15 residues. The V gene's germline CDR1 is LGHDT and CDR2 YNNKEL (reference sequence). V trimming: 2 bases; J trimming: 4 bases; junction bases outside the gene matches: 7. The CDR3 region is CASSQIHTGGYEQYF. For the CDR3, the DNA is TGTGCCAGCAGCCAAATTCATACAGGGGGTTACGAGCAGTACTTC.

This clonotype turned up a few times. The genes are TRBV21-1 and TRBJ2-5; the tabulated D call, TRBD1, remains unverified against the DNA. TRBV21-1 is a known pseudogene. The length of the CDR3 is 18 residues. CDR3 sequence: CASSTGTGGLTYQETQYF. The CDR3 bases are TGTGCCAGCAGCACCGGGACAGGCGGCCTTACTTACCAAGAGACCCAGTACTTC.

This clonotype came up many times. The V gene is TRBV7-9, the J gene TRBJ2-4, with a possible D match to TRBD1 (6 bases). Trimming removed 5 bases from V and 6 bases from J, with 11 bases in between. The CDR3 runs to 13 residues. The germline CDR1 and CDR2 sequences are SEHNR and FQNEAQ (reference sequence). Here the CDR3 reads CASSPGVVNIQYF. CDR3 bases: TGTGCCAGCAGCCCAGGGGTCGTAAACATTCAGTACTTC. Filled out from reference TRBV7-9 and TRBJ2-4, the complete variable domain reads DTGVSQNPRHKITKRGQNVTFRCDPISEHNRLYWYRQTLGQGPEFLTYFQNEAQLEKSRLLSDRFSAERPKGSFSTLEIQRTEQGDSAMYLCASSPGVVNIQYFGAGTRLSVL.

The genes are TRBV6-2 or TRBV6-3 and TRBJ2-5; TRBD1 agrees at 10 bases. The DNA end is a closer match to TRBJ2-7, so the J assignment may be wrong. The germline CDR1 and CDR2 sequences are MNHEY and SVGEGT. The CDR3 has 15 amino acids. The CDR3 bases are TGTGCCAGCAGTTACTCGGACAGGGGGGCCTACGAGCAGTACTTC. This translates into CASSYSDRGAYEQYF.

This chain links TRBV20-1 with TRBJ2-1, with a possible D match to TRBD2 (6 bases). CDR1 is DFQATT and CDR2 is SNEGSKA in the germline V gene (reference sequence). CDR3 length: 14 amino acids. Deletions cut 2 bases from V and 6 bases from J, with 14 bases between. CDR3 in amino acids: CSARPRGEVNEQFF. The DNA of the CDR3 is TGCAGTGCTAGACCCAGAGGGGAGGTCAATGAGCAGTTCTTC.

The sample holds a few counts of this clonotype. The chain recombines TRBV4-3 with TRBJ2-5; D possibly corresponds to TRBD1 (6 bases). Germline V gene lookup returns CDR1 LGHNA and CDR2 YSLEER. The germline V and J ends were trimmed by 0 bases and 4 bases, with 12 bases remaining between them. The CDR3 covers 15 residues. This CDR3 is CASSQDGRGGETQYF. In DNA, the CDR3 is TGCGCCAGCAGCCAAGATGGTAGAGGGGGAGAGACCCAGTACTTC.

The genes are TRBV4-1 and TRBJ2-5; D might be TRBD1 or TRBD2, each matching 5 bases. Germline CDR1 reads MGHRA; CDR2 reads YSYEKL. This CDR3 is built from 19 residues. Between the trimmed V and J ends, which lost 1 base and 1 base, there was a span of 22 bases. The CDR3 sequence: CASSQVGGPVISGQETQYF. As DNA, the CDR3 is TGCGCCAGCAGCCAAGTTGGGGGACCAGTAATTTCCGGCCAAGAGACCCAGTACTTC.

This clonotype has more than one count but fewer than ten. This sequence joins TRBV28 and TRBJ1-6, with a tentative D call TRBD1 (5 bases). CDR3 length: 15 residues. From germline, CDR1 is MDHEN and CDR2 SYDVKM. Trimming removed 3 bases from V and 7 bases from J, with 13 bases in between. The CDR3 nucleotides are TGTGCCAGCAGTTTTGGGGCAGATCCAAATTCACCCCTCCACTTT. It yields the protein CASSFGADPNSPLHF.

This clonotype has a handful of counts. The chain links TRBV5-1 to TRBJ2-3, with D tentatively TRBD1 or TRBD2 (6 bases each). V was clipped by 3 bases and J by 7 bases, with 21 bases between them. CDR3 length equals 16 residues. Per germline, CDR1 SGHRS and CDR2 YFSETQ. The chain's CDR3 is CASSSRPGQGGNTQYF. For the CDR3, the DNA is TGCGCCAGCAGCTCACGACCGGGACAAGGAGGGAATACGCAGTATTTT.

This clonotype has only a few counts. The chain recombines TRBV12-3 or TRBV12-4 with TRBJ2-7; 7 bases align to TRBD1. This CDR3 comprises 11 residues. CDR3 sequence: CASSRDRALTV. DNA for the CDR3: TGTGCCAGCAGCCGAGACAGGGCTCTGACGGTC.

The chain couples TRBV12-3 or TRBV12-4 to TRBJ1-6; D gene unclear. The CDR3 loop spans 14 amino acids. Deletions cut 8 bases from V and 7 bases from J, with 15 bases between. The CDR3 reads CASCYGRKNSPLHF. The CDR3 coding sequence is TGTGCCAGCTGCTATGGACGGAAGAATTCACCCCTCCACTTT.

There are many counts of this clonotype. V gene TRBV4-1 combines with J gene TRBJ2-2, with D perhaps given as TRBD1 or TRBD2 (5 bases each). Germline CDR1 is MGHRA and CDR2 is YSYEKL. The CDR3 is made up of 16 amino acids. Trimming left V 1 base short and J 8 bases short, with 17 bases between. The CDR3 protein is CASSQVFGARGGELFF. The CDR3 coding sequence is TGCGCCAGCAGCCAAGTTTTCGGGGCCCGAGGGGGGGAGCTGTTTTTT.

The chain has TRBV28 and TRBJ2-5; D is undetermined. V was trimmed by 2 bases and J by 0 bases, leaving 4 bases between them. The germline CDR1 and CDR2 sequences are MDHEN and SYDVKM. This CDR3 spans 13 amino acids. The CDR3: CASSLINQETQYF. CDR3 sequence (DNA): TGTGCCAGCAGTTTAATCAACCAAGAGACCCAGTACTTC.

The CDR3 region is CASRAGNYGYTF. DNA of the CDR3: TGTGCCAGCAGGGCGGGGAACTATGGCTACACCTTC. The chain couples TRBV6-1 to TRBJ1-2; D ambiguous. Germline lookup yields CDR1 MNHNS and CDR2 SASEGT. V was clipped by 6 bases and J by 2 bases, with 7 bases between them. The CDR3 has 12 residues.

The chain is built from TRBV7-2 and TRBJ2-7; 8 nucleotides match TRBD2. The CDR3 sequence is 14 residues long. V lost 1 base, J lost 4 bases, and 3 bases stayed unmatched. CDR1 and CDR2 from the germline V gene are SGHTA and FQGNSA. CDR3 residues: CASSLDPSGYEQYF. The CDR3 nucleotides read TGTGCCAGCAGCTTAGACCCTAGCGGGTACGAGCAGTACTTC.

This clonotype was picked up a small number of times. The chain carries TRBV28 and TRBJ1-6; unclear D gene. CDR3 length equals 13 residues. Germline-derived CDR1 and CDR2 are MDHEN and SYDVKM. V was cut by 3 bases and J by 11 bases, with 11 bases left in between. The CDR3 bases are TGTGCCAGCAGTTTTGCCTTTGGGACACCCCTCCACTTT. Translation: CASSFAFGTPLHF.

The chain combines TRBV7-2 with TRBJ1-2; D remains unclear. Germline V CDR1 and CDR2: SGHTA, FQGNSA. The V and J ends lost 5 bases and 8 bases respectively, with 15 bases between them. The CDR3 contains 13 residues. The chain's CDR3 is CASSPGLHPGYTF. CDR3 in DNA: TGTGCCAGCAGCCCGGGCCTACACCCGGGCTACACCTTC.

This clonotype was found a few times. One junction end does not reproduce the germline sequence, and a read error may be involved. The chain combines TRBV7-8 with TRBJ2-7, with D tentatively TRBD2 (6 bases). The CDR3 has 14 amino acids. Germline CDR1 is SGHVS and CDR2 is FQNEAQ. In DNA form, the CDR3 reads TGCGCCAGCAGCCCTCGACTAGTTAACTACGAGCAGTACTTC. Its translation: CASSPRLVNYEQYF.

The J gene is TRBJ1-6, the V gene TRBV20-1; 7 bases agree with TRBD1. Unmatched junction bases numbered 15, after V lost 0 bases and J lost 10 bases. Per the germline V gene, CDR1 is DFQATT and CDR2 is SNEGSKA (reference sequence). The CDR3 has 17 residues. The DNA for the CDR3 is TGCAGTGCTAGAGATGGAGGCCAGGGGGTCAGAGGATCACCCCTCCACTTT. Its protein is CSARDGGQGVRGSPLHF.

This clonotype has just a few counts. The gene calls are TRBV6-6 and TRBJ2-7, with D perhaps TRBD1 or TRBD2 (5 bases each). This CDR3 is built from 14 residues. CDR1 is MNHNY and CDR2 is SVGAGI in the germline V gene (reference sequence). Trimming pared 5 bases from V and 7 bases from J, leaving 18 bases between. CDR3 residues: CASSSRLSEGEQYF. The CDR3 region has the DNA TGTGCCAGCAGTAGCCGGCTTTCCGAGGGGGAGCAGTACTTC.

The V call is TRBV20-1, the J call TRBJ2-3, with 8 bases identical to TRBD1. V shed 4 bases and J 0 bases; nucleotides not matched to a gene: 6. The CDR3 runs 15 residues. Germline V gene data show CDR1 as DFQATT and CDR2 as SNEGSKA (reference sequence). The chain's CDR3 is CSANPQGASTDTQYF. In DNA form, the CDR3 reads TGCAGTGCTAACCCCCAGGGGGCTAGCACAGATACGCAGTATTTT.

The V and J genes are TRBV15 and TRBJ1-1, with 10 bases matching TRBD1. This CDR3 is built from 14 residues. V shed 6 bases and J 1 base; nucleotides not matched to a gene: 2. Germline CDR1 LNHNV, CDR2 YYDKDF (reference sequence). This chain's CDR3 is CATRRDRGNTEAFF. The DNA of the CDR3 is TGTGCCACCAGACGGGACAGGGGGAACACTGAAGCTTTCTTT.

The J gene is TRBJ2-1, the V gene TRBV7-3; possibly TRBD2 for D (5 bases). The CDR3 contains 15 residues. V was clipped by 5 bases and J by 3 bases, with 14 bases between them. Germline V lookup: CDR1 SGHTA, CDR2 FQGTGA. The DNA of the CDR3 is TGTGCCAGCAGCCAAGGACTCCCGGGCTACAATGAGCAGTTCTTC. Translation gives CASSQGLPGYNEQFF.

The chain links TRBV7-2 to TRBJ2-5; possibly TRBD2 for D (6 bases). This CDR3 spans 18 amino acids. Deletions cut 4 bases from V and 4 bases from J, with 25 bases between. Germline assignment: CDR1 SGHTA and CDR2 FQGNSA. The CDR3 bases are TGTGCCAGCAGCTCAATTTGGTCCCTGGGGGGATTCGGAGAGACCCAGTACTTC. Its protein is CASSSIWSLGGFGETQYF.